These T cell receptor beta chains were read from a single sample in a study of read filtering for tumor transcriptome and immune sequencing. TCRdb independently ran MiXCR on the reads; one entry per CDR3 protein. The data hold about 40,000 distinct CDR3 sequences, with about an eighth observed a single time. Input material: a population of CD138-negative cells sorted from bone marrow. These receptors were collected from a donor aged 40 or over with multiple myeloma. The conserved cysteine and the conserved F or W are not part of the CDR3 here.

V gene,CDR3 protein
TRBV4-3,ASSQDRGQGAF
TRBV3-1,ASSQGRVQETQY
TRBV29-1,SVGDSQETQY
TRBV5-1,ASRTGTGFTNEELF
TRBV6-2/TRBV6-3,ASSSRLAHRTGELF
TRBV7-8,ASSLVQGPVNTGELF
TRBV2,ASSYSRQETQY
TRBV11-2,ASSLGTASGEQY
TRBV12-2,ASRSPGQGFDLDTEAF
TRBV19,ASSGTGVVFGANVLT
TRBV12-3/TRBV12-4,ASIRLTGAEAF
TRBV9,ASSVSDSHKNIQY
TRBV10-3,AISESTERSGYT
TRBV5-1,ASSPGIREAGEDTQY
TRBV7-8,ASSPQRGQQETQY
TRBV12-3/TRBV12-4,ASRGGQPNTGELF
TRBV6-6,ASSYPGGTDTQY
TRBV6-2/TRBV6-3,ASSYRTDWEQY
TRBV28,ASRRRGRNQPQH
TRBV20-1,SVRKLALNNEQF
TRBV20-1,SARGPARNTEAF
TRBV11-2,ASSFQAGGLNTGELF
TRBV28,ASKTGTRLYEQY
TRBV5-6,ASSLLGTGGGTDTQY
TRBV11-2,ASSPDRNQPQH
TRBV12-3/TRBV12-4,ASSLAPGGGYEQY
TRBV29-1,SVGTGGAEQY